These T cell receptor beta chains were read from a single sample in a study of T cell repertoires in cytomegalovirus infection. These receptors are not linked to any known antigen. Via MiXCR, TCRdb re-called the reads, giving one row per CDR3 protein. The sample holds 95,000 to 150,000 distinct CDR3 sequences; 30% to 40% are singletons and the top ten take 45% to 65%. The source material was CD8+ T cells from cultured PBMCs, sampled from culture after CMV antigen stimulation. The source is a human donor in good health (CMV status not recorded). Some clones in this sample may be carry-over from other donors' samples. CDR3s include the opening cysteine and the closing phenylalanine or tryptophan. The order of the fields is V gene, D gene, J gene, clone size, CDR3 protein, CDR3 DNA. A D gene is named only where the DNA matches it firmly. Clone size is given for some rows only: seen once, a few or many times, or a class if the clone is expanded.

TRBV6-2/TRBV6-3	TRBD1	TRBJ2-1	few	CASSYLQGNNNEQFF	TGTGCCAGCAGTTACTTACAGGGGAACAACAATGAGCAGTTCTTC
TRBV6-4	TRBD2	TRBJ2-3	NA	CASSASGGLTDTQYF	TGTGCCAGCAGCGCGAGCGGGGGGCTCACAGATACGCAGTATTTT
TRBV29-1	TRBD2	TRBJ2-3	NA	CSVEGLLAEQGRDTQYF	TGCAGCGTGGAGGGTTTACTAGCGGAACAAGGTCGAGATACGCAGTATTTT
TRBV12-3/TRBV12-4	TRBD1	TRBJ1-2	NA	CASWDRADGYTF	TGTGCCAGCTGGGACAGGGCGGATGGCTACACCTTC
TRBV27	TRBD2	TRBJ2-3	NA	CASSFAAGVRDTQYF	TGTGCCAGCAGTTTCGCCGCGGGGGTCCGAGATACGCAGTATTTT
TRBV5-4	TRBD1	TRBJ2-6	NA	CASSPPTGEANVLTF	TGTGCCAGCAGTCCCCCAACAGGGGAAGCCAACGTCCTGACTTTC
TRBV29-1	NA	TRBJ2-7	NA	CSAVGVQTYEQYF	TGCAGCGCAGTCGGCGTGCAAACCTACGAGCAGTACTTC
TRBV4-2	TRBD2	TRBJ2-3	NA	CASSQGGVLAGEDTQYF	TGTGCCAGCAGCCAAGGAGGGGTACTAGCGGGAGAAGATACGCAGTATTTT
TRBV7-9	TRBD1	TRBJ1-3	once	CASSLVGTVEPSGNTIYF	TGTGCCAGCAGCTTAGTGGGGACAGTGGAGCCCTCTGGAAACACCATATATTTT
TRBV29-1	TRBD1	TRBJ1-2	NA	CSVSGGEWYGYTF	TGCAGCGTTTCAGGGGGCGAATGGTATGGCTACACCTTC
TRBV7-6	NA	TRBJ2-2	many	CASSLAEAEGGELFF	TGTGCCAGCAGCTTAGCCGAGGCCGAGGGCGGGGAGCTGTTTTTT
TRBV6-5	TRBD1	TRBJ1-1	NA	CASSYPGQGPGTEAFF	TGTGCCAGCAGTTATCCGGGACAGGGGCCCGGCACTGAAGCTTTCTTT
TRBV4-1	TRBD2	TRBJ2-7	NA	CASSQTSGGYSYEQYF	TGCGCCAGCAGCCAGACTAGCGGGGGTTACTCCTACGAGCAGTACTTC
TRBV19	TRBD1	TRBJ1-1	NA	CASSATGGDTEAFF	TGTGCCAGTAGTGCGACAGGGGGAGACACTGAAGCTTTCTTT
TRBV7-2	NA	TRBJ1-5	many	CASSPLGGASQPQHF	TGTGCCAGCAGCCCATTGGGGGGGGCATCTCAGCCCCAGCATTTT
TRBV2	TRBD1	TRBJ1-5	few	CASSHRLDTTGSNQPQHF	TGTGCCAGCAGTCACAGACTAGATACGACAGGGAGCAATCAGCCCCAGCATTTT
TRBV7-2	NA	TRBJ1-5	many	CASSSRWGSNQPQHF	TGTGCCAGCAGCTCACGTTGGGGGAGCAATCAGCCCCAGCATTTT
TRBV27	TRBD1	TRBJ1-6	NA	CASRAGGSYNSPLHF	TGTGCCAGCAGGGCAGGGGGATCCTATAATTCACCCCTCCACTTT
TRBV27	TRBD1	TRBJ2-3	few	CASSPRDRGTDTQYF	TGTGCCAGCAGCCCCAGGGACAGGGGCACAGATACGCAGTATTTT
TRBV12-3/TRBV12-4	TRBD1	TRBJ2-3	NA	CASSLEMSGTGPLTDTQYF	TGTGCCAGCAGTTTAGAAATGTCAGGGACAGGGCCTCTCACAGATACGCAGTATTTT
TRBV6-2/TRBV6-3	NA	TRBJ2-5	many	CASSYSTETQYF	TGTGCCAGCAGTTACTCGACCGAGACCCAGTACTTC
TRBV12-3/TRBV12-4	TRBD1	TRBJ1-1	NA	CASSWTGVYRGTYEAFF	TGTGCCAGCAGCTGGACAGGGGTTTATCGGGGAACTTATGAAGCTTTCTTT
TRBV11-2	TRBD2	TRBJ2-1	NA	CASSLEPLAGAYNEQFF	TGTGCCAGCAGCTTAGAGCCCCTAGCGGGGGCGTACAATGAGCAGTTCTTC
TRBV7-2	TRBD2	TRBJ2-1	NA	CASSSGGTKSYNEQFF	TGTGCCAGCAGCTCCGGAGGGACTAAATCCTACAATGAGCAGTTCTTC
TRBV27	TRBD2	TRBJ2-1	NA	CASSSSSGGAREQFF	TGTGCCAGCAGTTCCTCTAGCGGGGGGGCACGAGAGCAGTTCTTC
TRBV7-8	TRBD1	TRBJ1-3	few	CASSSSGGSDTIYF	TGTGCCAGCAGCTCATCAGGGGGCTCGGACACCATATATTTT
TRBV7-6	TRBD1	TRBJ2-7	NA	CASSLGTGATSYEQYF	TGTGCCAGCAGCTTGGGGACAGGGGCAACCTCCTACGAGCAGTACTTC
TRBV10-3	NA	TRBJ1-6	few	CAISKSGTPRQGGSPLHF	TGTGCCATCAGTAAATCCGGGACACCTAGACAAGGTGGTTCACCCCTCCACTTT
TRBV7-9	NA	TRBJ2-5	NA	CASRAGSEETQYF	TGTGCCAGCAGGGCGGGGTCAGAAGAGACCCAGTACTTC
TRBV7-6	TRBD2	TRBJ2-1	NA	CASSQAGGRGEQFF	TGTGCCAGCAGTCAAGCGGGGGGGCGGGGTGAGCAGTTCTTC
TRBV6-8	NA	TRBJ1-5	NA	CASSYFTGPFGETEPQHF	TGTGCCAGCAGTTACTTCACAGGACCTTTTGGTGAGACTGAGCCCCAGCATTTT
TRBV27	NA	TRBJ1-2	few	CASSLVGGSRDGYTF	TGTGCCAGCAGTTTAGTGGGGGGCAGTAGGGATGGCTACACCTTC
TRBV20-1	NA	TRBJ1-2	NA	CSARDPTSAGYTF	TGCAGTGCTAGAGATCCGACCTCCGCTGGCTACACCTTC
TRBV6-6	NA	TRBJ1-6	few	CASSYSIKAQVSLTSSYNSPLHF	TGTGCCAGCAGTTACTCGATCAAGGCGCAGGTGTCTTTGACGAGCTCCTATAATTCACCCCTCCACTTT
TRBV20-1	NA	TRBJ2-7	NA	CSAKEGRSKPYEQYF	TGTAGTGCTAAGGAAGGACGGAGCAAACCCTACGAGCAGTACTTC
TRBV6-5	NA	TRBJ1-6	NA	CASSQGTRDVSPLHF	TGTGCCAGCAGTCAAGGGACCCGAGATGTCTCACCCCTCCACTTT
TRBV29-1	NA	TRBJ1-5	NA	CSVADRGLNQPQHF	TGCAGCGTTGCCGACCGGGGCCTAAATCAGCCCCAGCATTTT
TRBV2	NA	TRBJ1-3	NA	CASSVASISLSGNTIYF	TGTGCCAGCAGTGTCGCCAGTATCTCTCTCTCTGGAAACACCATATATTTT
TRBV2	NA	TRBJ1-1	NA	CASSEVEDTEAFF	TGTGCCAGCAGTGAGGTTGAGGACACTGAAGCTTTCTTT
TRBV4-1	NA	TRBJ1-3	few	CASSQVGVSGNTIYF	TGCGCCAGCAGCCAAGTTGGGGTCTCTGGAAACACCATATATTTT
TRBV28	NA	TRBJ1-1	many	CASTLMGRTAFF	TGTGCCAGCACCCTAATGGGGCGGACAGCTTTCTTT
TRBV7-9	NA	TRBJ1-4	many	CASSSIISADNEKLFF	TGTGCCAGCAGCTCAATCATTTCCGCCGATAATGAAAAACTGTTTTTT
TRBV7-3	TRBD1	TRBJ2-2	NA	CASSPGQGARTGELFF	TGTGCCAGCAGCCCAGGACAGGGGGCCAGGACCGGGGAGCTGTTTTTT
TRBV10-3	TRBD1	TRBJ2-7	few	CAISESDRPRPTYEQYF	TGTGCCATCAGTGAGTCGGACAGGCCTCGACCTACCTACGAGCAGTACTTC
TRBV15	TRBD2	TRBJ2-5	NA	CATSRDFSSGAQETQYF	TGTGCCACCAGCAGAGATTTTTCTAGCGGGGCCCAAGAGACCCAGTACTTC
TRBV7-9	NA	TRBJ2-7	NA	CASSLASAGSSYEQYF	TGTGCCAGCAGCTTAGCGTCAGCAGGGAGCTCCTACGAGCAGTACTTC
TRBV23-1	TRBD1	TRBJ2-6	NA	CASSTSFVGAGGSGGANVLTF	TGCGCCAGCAGTACAAGTTTCGTTGGGGCAGGGGGAAGTGGTGGGGCCAACGTCCTGACTTTC
TRBV15	NA	TRBJ2-3	few	CATSNPRVFSTDTQYF	TGTGCCACCAGCAACCCCCGCGTTTTCTCCACAGATACGCAGTATTTT
TRBV28	TRBD2	TRBJ2-7	few	CASSLTTSGGTYEQYF	TGTGCCAGCAGTTTAACGACTAGCGGGGGTACCTACGAGCAGTACTTC
TRBV7-9	TRBD2	TRBJ2-3	NA	CASSLVASGEGTDTQYF	TGTGCCAGCAGCTTAGTGGCTAGCGGGGAAGGCACAGATACGCAGTATTTT
TRBV5-4	NA	TRBJ1-4	NA	CASSPGRDNEKLFF	TGTGCCAGCAGCCCGGGCAGAGATAATGAAAAACTGTTTTTT
TRBV29-1	NA	TRBJ1-1	NA	CSVEGREGAFF	TGCAGCGTTGAGGGCAGAGAGGGAGCTTTCTTT
TRBV7-8	TRBD1	TRBJ1-4	few	CASSGAQGNNEKLFF	TGTGCCAGCAGCGGCGCACAGGGGAATAATGAAAAACTGTTTTTT